This entry lists 2 T cell receptor beta chains sequenced from one sample in a study of somatic mutations in cytotoxic T cells in rheumatoid arthritis. Produced via immunoSEQ multiplex PCR; TCRdb's table is partial and in-frame only. The table lists fewer than 25,000 clones, over 70% of them singletons. Material: CD8+ T cells sorted from blood. All receptors come from a woman between 50 and 59 years old in good health.

The chain couples TRBV6-1 to TRBJ2-1, with D hard to call. From germline, CDR1 is MNHNS and CDR2 SASEGT. There are 16 residues in the CDR3. Trimming pared 0 bases from V and 0 bases from J, leaving 9 bases between. The CDR3 nucleotides read TGTGCCAGCAGTGAAGCGGTCTCCAGCTCCTACAATGAGCAGTTCTTC. It encodes CASSEAVSSSYNEQFF.

The rearrangement links TRBV5-1 to TRBJ2-7; TRBD2 might be the D (5 bases). Trimming removed 3 bases from V and 2 bases from J, with 6 bases in between. The CDR3 length is 12 residues. CDR1 SGHRS and CDR2 YFSETQ come from the germline V gene. Here the CDR3 reads CASSSEAYEQYF. The CDR3 DNA is TGCGCCAGCAGCTCGGAGGCCTACGAGCAGTACTTC. Full variable domain (missing parts from reference TRBV5-1 and TRBJ2-7): KAGVTQTPRYLIKTRGQQVTLSCSPISGHRSVSWYQQTPGQGLQFLFEYFSETQRNKGNFPGRFSGRQFSNSRSEMNVSTLELGDSALYLCASSSEAYEQYFGPGTRLTVT.